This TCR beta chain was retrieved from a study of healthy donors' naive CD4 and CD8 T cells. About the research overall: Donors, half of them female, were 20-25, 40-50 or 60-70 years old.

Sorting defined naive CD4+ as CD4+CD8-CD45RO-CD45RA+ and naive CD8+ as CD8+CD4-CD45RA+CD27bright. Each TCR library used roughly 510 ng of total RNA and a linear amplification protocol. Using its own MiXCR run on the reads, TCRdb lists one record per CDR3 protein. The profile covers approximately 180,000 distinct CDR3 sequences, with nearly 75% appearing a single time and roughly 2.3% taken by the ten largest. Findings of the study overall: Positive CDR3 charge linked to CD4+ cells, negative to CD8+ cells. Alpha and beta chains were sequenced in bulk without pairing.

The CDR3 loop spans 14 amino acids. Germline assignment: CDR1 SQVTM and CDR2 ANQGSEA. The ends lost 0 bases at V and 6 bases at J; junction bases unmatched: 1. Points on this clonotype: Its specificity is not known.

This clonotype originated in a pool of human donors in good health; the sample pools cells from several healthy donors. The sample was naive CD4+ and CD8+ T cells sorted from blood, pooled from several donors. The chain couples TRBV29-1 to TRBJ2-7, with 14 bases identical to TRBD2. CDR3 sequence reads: CSVEEGTSGSEQYF. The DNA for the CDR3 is TGCAGCGTTGAAGAAGGGACTAGCGGGAGCGAGCAGTACTTC.